The clone carrying this T cell receptor (beta chain) has a handful of counts. These data are taken from a study of control samples from healthy donors and cancer patients. Libraries were prepared by immunoSEQ multiplex PCR; TCRdb keeps only in-frame clonotypes and omits some of them. The sample carries about 30,000 clones, 65% to 90% recorded once. Germline V gives CDR1 SGHNT, CDR2 YYREEE (reference sequence). Trimming stripped 0 bases from V and 0 bases from J, with 21 bases between. CDR3 length equals 19 residues. This receptor was identified in a woman between 55 and 75 years old with head and neck cancer. This chain connects TRBV5-4 to TRBJ1-1; no reliable D call. The sample taken for sequencing was PBMCs. In DNA, the CDR3 is TGTGCCAGCAGCTTGGCCGGAGGCAGGATCAAGTTAATGAACACTGAAGCTTTCTTT. Protein: CASSLAGGRIKLMNTEAFF.